Below, 2 T cell receptor beta chains from the same sample are listed, as sequenced in a study of cytomegalovirus exposure and HLA in healthy donors (dated by TCRdb to about 2017). The protocol used for the library was the immunoSEQ multiplex PCR assay. Here the immuneACCESS table is served through TCRdb, limited to in-frame sequences with V and J called. Missing clones are a known gap in these copies; in checked studies unresolved V genes cover under half, and the rest lacks a known reason. In this sample the table shows 95,000 to 150,000 clones, roughly 93% of which occur a single time. The ten largest account for 1% to 1.5% of the sample. Material for sequencing was PBMCs. Every receptor here comes from a woman younger than 35 in good health and CMV-seronegative.

V gene TRBV28 combines with J gene TRBJ1-1; unclear D gene. V was shortened by 6 bases and J by 10 bases, with 12 bases between the two germline ends. The CDR3 spans 11 residues. Germline CDR1 and CDR2: MDHEN and SYDVKM. CDR3 protein: CASSPRHGAFF. The DNA of the CDR3 is TGTGCCAGCAGCCCAAGACATGGAGCTTTCTTT.

The chain carries TRBV9 and TRBJ2-3; D is undetermined. The CDR3 spans 14 residues. V gave up 4 bases and J gave up 3 bases, with 12 bases separating them. CDR1 is SGDLS, CDR2 YYNGEE, per germline. As DNA, the CDR3 is TGTGCCAGCAGCCGGAGTTCGTTTACAGATACGCAGTATTTT. This codes for CASSRSSFTDTQYF.